The 30 T cell receptor beta chains below were found in one sample sequenced in a study of cytomegalovirus exposure and HLA in healthy donors. The primer mix had 60 Vbeta and 13 Jbeta primers. Measured with immunoSEQ multiplex PCR; TCRdb has only the in-frame clones, and not every one. The table lists approximately 110,000 clones, approximately 72% of them singletons. The specimen sequenced was PBMCs. These receptors were taken from a woman in her thirties or forties in good health and CMV-seropositive.

The gene calls are TRBV25-1 and TRBJ1-2; 9 bases match TRBD1. The CDR3 contains 17 residues. V gave up 7 bases and J gave up 7 bases; unmatched junction bases: 19. CDR1 and CDR2 (germline): MGHDK, SYGVNS. The DNA of the CDR3 is TGTGCCAGCACCCAAACCGGGACAGGGACGTCCCTAAGTGGCTACACCTTC. Residues: CASTQTGTGTSLSGYTF.

This rearrangement joins TRBV7-2 to TRBJ2-7; a weak D match, TRBD2 (6 bases). The V gene lost 6 bases and the J gene lost 0 bases, with 18 bases spanning the gap. The CDR3 totals 16 residues. CDR1 and CDR2 (germline): SGHTA, FQGNSA. CDR3 amino acids: CASSLSGHRSSYEQYF. The CDR3, as DNA: TGTGCCAGCAGTCTGAGCGGGCATAGGAGCTCCTACGAGCAGTACTTC.

A few counts support this clone. V gene TRBV6-5 combines with J gene TRBJ2-2; TRBD1 is a possible D gene (6 bases). Germline values: CDR1 MNHEY, CDR2 SVGAGI. The CDR3 is 15 residues long. V was pared by 0 bases and J by 5 bases, with 10 bases between. The CDR3 nucleotides are TGTGCCAGCAGTTACTCCATACAGGGAACCGGGGAGCTGTTTTTT. Its translation is CASSYSIQGTGELFF.

This rearrangement joins TRBV10-3 to TRBJ1-6, with D tentatively TRBD1 (6 bases). Germline V CDR1 and CDR2: ENHRY, SYGVKD. The CDR3 is 18 amino acids. V was cut by 5 bases and J by 2 bases, with 19 bases left in between. This chain's CDR3 is CAISRRTALNTYNSPLHF. In DNA form, the CDR3 reads TGTGCCATCAGTCGCAGGACAGCTTTAAACACCTATAATTCACCCCTCCACTTT.

The chain uses TRBV5-4 and TRBJ2-7, with 7 bases identical to TRBD2. Germline CDR1 SGHNT, CDR2 YYREEE (reference sequence). With V trimmed by 2 bases and J by 0 bases, 8 bases remained unmatched. The CDR3 loop spans 16 amino acids. The CDR3 nucleotides read TGTGCCAGCAGCTTTAGTCGGGGGGTAGGCTCCTACGAGCAGTACTTC. Protein sequence: CASSFSRGVGSYEQYF.

J is TRBJ1-6 and V is TRBV5-4, with 8 nucleotides matching TRBD1. Per the germline V gene, CDR1 is SGHNT and CDR2 is YYREEE (reference sequence). The CDR3 covers 15 residues. Trimming removed 4 bases from V and 9 bases from J; junction bases left unmatched: 9. The CDR3 sequence: CASSIGTGGGSPLHF. The CDR3 nucleotides read TGTGCCAGCAGCATAGGGACAGGAGGCGGTTCACCCCTCCACTTT. Full variable domain (remainder filled in from reference TRBV5-4 and TRBJ1-6): ETGVTQSPTHLIKTRGQQVTLRCSSQSGHNTVSWYQQALGQGPQFIFQYYREEENGRGNFPPRFSGLQFPNYSSELNVNALELDDSALYLCASSIGTGGGSPLHFGNGTRLTVT.

V usage is TRBV4-1 and J usage is TRBJ2-3; 9 bases align to TRBD2. V trimming: 3 bases; J trimming: 1 base; junction bases outside the gene matches: 2. Germline lookup yields CDR1 MGHRA and CDR2 YSYEKL. The CDR3 length is 15 residues. The CDR3 nucleotides are TGCGCCAGCAGCCACCTAGCGGGGCGCACAGATACGCAGTATTTT. The encoded protein is CASSHLAGRTDTQYF.

This sequence joins TRBV7-8 and TRBJ1-4, with TRBD1 identical over 7 bases. CDR1 is SGHVS, CDR2 FQNEAQ, per germline. Losses at the gene ends were 5 bases for V and 3 bases for J; bases not matched to a gene: 9. The CDR3 contains 16 residues. CDR3 coding DNA: TGTGCCAGCAGCCCGGTGACAGGGACGTCTAATGAAAAACTGTTTTTT. Amino acid sequence: CASSPVTGTSNEKLFF.

The J gene is TRBJ2-7, the V gene TRBV4-1; a weak D match, TRBD1 (6 bases). There are 15 residues in the CDR3. Between the trimmed V and J ends, which lost 4 bases and 3 bases, there was a span of 16 bases. Germline V gene data show CDR1 as MGHRA and CDR2 as YSYEKL. The CDR3 DNA follows: TGCGCCAGCAGCCTGACCACAGGGAGCAGCTACGAGCAGTACTTC. This gives the protein CASSLTTGSSYEQYF.

J is TRBJ1-2 and V is TRBV5-1; tentatively, D is TRBD1 (5 bases). V was shortened by 3 bases and J by 1 base, with 13 bases between the two germline ends. The CDR3 totals 15 residues. CDR1 and CDR2 from the germline V gene are SGHRS and YFSETQ. CDR3 in amino acids: CASSSGAGRNYGYTF. Here the CDR3 DNA reads TGCGCCAGCAGCTCTGGGGCAGGACGTAACTATGGCTACACCTTC.

The chain links TRBV6-6 to TRBJ2-7; TRBD1 aligns across 8 bases. Germline values: CDR1 MNHNY, CDR2 SVGAGI (reference sequence). The CDR3 sequence is 16 residues long. The J segment lost 6 bases and the V segment lost 0 bases, leaving 10 bases of the junction unmatched. The CDR3 DNA reads TGTGCCAGCAGTTACTCGATAGGACAGGGATCTTTCGAGCAGTACTTC. Its translation is CASSYSIGQGSFEQYF.

The chain has TRBV14 and TRBJ2-7; weak D call: TRBD1 (5 bases). The length of the CDR3 is 14 residues. Germline CDR1 SGHDN, CDR2 FVKESK. V was trimmed by 4 bases and J by 4 bases, leaving 14 bases between them. The CDR3 loop reads CASSPSNRLYEQYF. Here the CDR3 DNA reads TGTGCCAGCAGCCCAAGCAACAGGCTGTACGAGCAGTACTTC.

The chain employs TRBV9 and TRBJ2-1; D gene unclear. Germline CDR1 and CDR2: SGDLS and YYNGEE. The CDR3 is made up of 14 amino acids. Trimming left V 0 bases short and J 8 bases short, with 12 bases between. In DNA form, the CDR3 reads TGTGCCAGCAGCGTAGGGGCGTATTTGGATGAGCAGTTCTTC. It yields the protein CASSVGAYLDEQFF.

This chain links TRBV11-2 with TRBJ2-7; the match to TRBD1 covers 8 bases. Germline trimming cut 5 bases from V and 6 bases from J; bases unmatched to any gene: 9. This CDR3 comprises 14 residues. Per germline, CDR1 SGHAT and CDR2 FQNNGV. This CDR3 is CASSIDRGAIEQYF. The CDR3 region has the DNA TGTGCCAGCAGCATTGACAGGGGCGCGATCGAGCAGTACTTC.

CDR3 region: CASSASQGNEQFF. In DNA, the CDR3 is TGTGCCAGCAGTGCATCCCAGGGCAATGAGCAGTTCTTC. The V gene is TRBV11-2, the J gene TRBJ2-1; maybe TRBD1 (5 bases). V shed 6 bases and J shed 6 bases, with 12 bases lying between them. Germline CDR1 reads SGHAT; CDR2 reads FQNNGV. The CDR3 is 13 residues long. The full variable domain, in which reference TRBV11-2 and TRBJ2-1 provide the parts outside the CDR3, is EAGVAQSPRYKIIEKRQSVAFWCNPISGHATLYWYQQILGQGPKLLIQFQNNGVVDDSQLPKDRFSAERLKGVDSTLKIQPAKLEDSAVYLCASSASQGNEQFFGPGTRLTVL.

This clone was seen a few times. The chain employs TRBV7-2 and TRBJ2-1; TRBD2 is a possible D gene (5 bases). V lost 5 bases and J lost 6, with 26 bases in between. The CDR3 loop spans 18 amino acids. From germline, CDR1 is SGHTA and CDR2 FQGNSA. CDR3 in DNA: TGTGCCAGCAGCCATCCCCCCGGGTTCTCCGGGAAGCGCAATGAGCAGTTCTTC. Translation gives CASSHPPGFSGKRNEQFF.

CDR3: CASSHGGAAYEQYF. The CDR3 coding sequence is TGTGCCAGCAGCCACGGGGGGGCTGCCTACGAGCAGTACTTC. The rearrangement joins TRBV4-2 to TRBJ2-7; TRBD2 matches at 8 bases. Trimming removed 3 bases from V and 2 bases from J; junction bases left unmatched: 3. Germline loops: CDR1 LGHNA, CDR2 YNFKEQ. The CDR3 length is 14 residues.

This clone was recorded once. This sequence joins TRBV9 and TRBJ2-2, with TRBD1 identical over 8 bases. Germline-derived CDR1 and CDR2 are SGDLS and YYNGEE. This CDR3 has 15 residues. V lost 4 bases and J lost 6; bases outside the gene matches: 8. The CDR3 DNA reads as TGTGCCAGCAGCTTCGGGACAGGCCGGCCCGGGGAGCTGTTTTTT. It codes for CASSFGTGRPGELFF. The full variable domain, completed using reference TRBV9 and TRBJ2-2, is DSGVTQTPKHLITATGQRVTLRCSPRSGDLSVYWYQQSLDQGLQFLIQYYNGEERAKGNILERFSAQQFPDLHSELNLSSLELGDSALYFCASSFGTGRPGELFFGEGSRLTVL.

The chain couples TRBV27 to TRBJ2-5; no definite D call. Germline V gene lookup returns CDR1 MNHEY and CDR2 SMNVEV (reference sequence). The V end was cut by 8 bases, the J end by 1 base, with 8 bases between. This CDR3 comprises 12 residues. The CDR3 coding sequence is TGTGCCAGCTCCCTCCTCCAAGAGACCCAGTACTTC. Amino acids: CASSLLQETQYF.

J is TRBJ1-2 and V is TRBV4-3; D is uncertain. V lost 1 base and J 6 bases, leaving 21 bases between the germline ends. The CDR3 extends over 17 amino acids. The V gene's germline CDR1 is LGHNA and CDR2 YSLEER. The CDR3 reads CASSQVRTPAPTHGYTF. The CDR3 region has the DNA TGCGCCAGCAGCCAAGTGAGAACGCCCGCCCCGACTCATGGCTACACCTTC.

The V call is TRBV10-3, the J call TRBJ1-3; 9 bases line up with TRBD1. V gave up 6 bases and J gave up 6 bases; unmatched junction bases: 6. The CDR3 sequence is 14 residues long. From germline, CDR1 is ENHRY and CDR2 SYGVKD. CDR3: CAIRGTGSENTIYF. The CDR3 DNA sequence: TGTGCCATCAGAGGGACAGGGAGTGAAAACACCATATATTTT.

This chain uses TRBV7-8 with TRBJ2-3; 9 nucleotides agree with TRBD2. This CDR3 is 18 amino acids long. Germline values: CDR1 SGHVS, CDR2 FQNEAQ. Unmatched junction bases numbered 10, after V lost 0 bases and J lost 3 bases. CDR3: CASSLAWGPSGATDTQYF. The CDR3 DNA follows: TGTGCCAGCAGCTTAGCCTGGGGGCCTAGCGGGGCGACAGATACGCAGTATTTT.

This chain connects TRBV2 to TRBJ1-1; weak D call: TRBD1 (5 bases). This CDR3 contains 14 residues. The V end was cut by 6 bases, the J end by 0 bases, with 11 bases between. CDR1 and CDR2 from the germline V gene are SNHLY and FYNNEI. The CDR3 sequence is CASSPTVMNTEAFF. Written as DNA, the CDR3 is TGTGCCAGCAGCCCGACAGTCATGAACACTGAAGCTTTCTTT.

The chain joins TRBV7-9 to TRBJ1-2, with 9 bases that match TRBD1. The CDR3 is 14 residues long. Germline V gene data show CDR1 as SEHNR and CDR2 as FQNEAQ (reference sequence). V shed 3 bases and J 7 bases; nucleotides not matched to a gene: 6. The CDR3 bases are TGTGCCAGCAGCTTCCGGGACAGGGACTCTGGCTACACCTTC. Amino acids: CASSFRDRDSGYTF.

This sequence joins TRBV5-4 and TRBJ2-1; TRBD2 is a possible D gene (5 bases). The CDR3 has 12 residues. CDR1 is SGHNT and CDR2 is YYREEE in the germline V gene (reference sequence). V was cut by 4 bases and J by 14 bases, with 16 bases left in between. DNA of the CDR3: TGTGCCAGCAGCCGTGCCGCGGGCAAAGAGTTCTTC. Translated, it gives CASSRAAGKEFF.

This clone was seen more than once but under ten times. The V gene is TRBV7-9, the J gene TRBJ1-1; D not certain. Trimming removed 2 bases at V and 2 bases at J, with 9 bases between. CDR3 length: 14 residues. Germline V gene data show CDR1 as SEHNR and CDR2 as FQNEAQ (reference sequence). CDR3 nucleotide sequence: TGTGCCAGCAGCTTATTTGAGACAAACACTGAAGCTTTCTTT. It translates to CASSLFETNTEAFF.

J is TRBJ1-6 and V is TRBV6-6, with 10 bases identical to TRBD1. J was trimmed by 7 bases and V by 7 bases; bases with no gene match: 7. Germline lookup yields CDR1 MNHNY and CDR2 SVGAGI (reference sequence). The CDR3 covers 15 residues. The CDR3 loop reads CASNPTTGGNSPLHF. The CDR3 nucleotides read TGTGCCAGCAACCCGACGACAGGGGGCAATTCACCCCTCCACTTT.

This clone came up a few times. The V gene is TRBV15, the J gene TRBJ2-3; 7 positions agree with TRBD2. This CDR3 is 14 amino acids long. Per germline, CDR1 LNHNV and CDR2 YYDKDF (reference sequence). The J segment lost 2 bases and the V segment lost 4 bases, leaving 3 bases of the junction unmatched. The CDR3 spells CATSTGTTTDTQYF. CDR3 coding DNA: TGTGCCACCAGCACGGGGACTACCACAGATACGCAGTATTTT.

The chain carries TRBV4-1 and TRBJ2-1; 16 bases are a match to TRBD2. V gave up 3 bases and J gave up 4 bases; unmatched junction bases: 6. The germline V gene has CDR1 MGHRA and CDR2 YSYEKL. This CDR3 has 18 amino acids. CDR3 loop: CASSQGLAGGQGYNEQFF. DNA for the CDR3: TGCGCCAGCAGCCAGGGACTAGCGGGGGGGCAGGGGTACAATGAGCAGTTCTTC.

The chain combines TRBV6-5 with TRBJ1-1; 7 bases are shared with TRBD1. J gave up 5 bases and V 0 bases, and 0 bases lay outside the gene matches. Per the germline V gene, CDR1 is MNHEY and CDR2 is SVGAGI. The CDR3 is made up of 13 amino acids. The DNA for the CDR3 is TGTGCCAGCAGTTACTCCAGGGGGACTGAAGCTTTCTTT. It yields the protein CASSYSRGTEAFF.